One and the same sample provided the 14 T cell receptor beta chains below, sequenced in a study of T-cell reconstitution after alpha-beta-depleted transplantation in children. Unique molecular identifiers were used in preparing the TCRbeta library. One entry per CDR3 protein, called by TCRdb with MiXCR from the PCR reads. The data contain some 640,000 distinct CDR3 sequences, roughly 17% of them singletons. Source: PBMCs from the stem cell graft donor, taken from the stem cell graft. These receptors were obtained from a human donor who donated a stem cell graft to a child with acute myeloid leukemia.

The chain uses TRBV14 and TRBJ1-2, with D possibly matching TRBD1 (5 bases). The ends were cut back, 0 bases at V and 7 bases at J, with 12 bases in the middle. Germline CDR1 and CDR2: SGHDN and FVKESK. CDR3 length: 14 residues. CDR3 loop: CASSQDWGGSGYTF. The CDR3 DNA reads as TGTGCCAGCAGCCAAGATTGGGGGGGGAGTGGCTACACCTTC.

This clonotype was seen many times. This chain links TRBV5-5 with TRBJ2-2, with 7 bases matching TRBD1. Germline V lookup: CDR1 SGHKS, CDR2 YYEKEE (reference sequence). Trimming took 4 bases from V and 6 from J; bases not matched to a gene: 18. The CDR3 has 18 residues. Here the CDR3 DNA reads TGTGCCAGCAGCAAAGAGGGGGCGGTTACAGGCGTGGCCGGGGAGCTGTTTTTT. Its translation: CASSKEGAVTGVAGELFF.

This clonotype was counted at least ten times. The genes are TRBV20-1 and TRBJ2-3; TRBD2 matches at 7 bases. The CDR3 covers 13 residues. With 6 bases clipped from V and 6 bases from J, the junction kept 9 bases outside the gene matches. The germline CDR1 and CDR2 sequences are DFQATT and SNEGSKA (reference sequence). The CDR3 DNA is TGCAGTGCGGGGCGGGGGTCCTGGGATACGCAGTATTTT. As protein: CSAGRGSWDTQYF.

The chain employs TRBV9 and TRBJ1-2; 8 bases are a match to TRBD1. Germline lookup yields CDR1 SGDLS and CDR2 YYNGEE. This CDR3 spans 14 amino acids. Germline trimming cut 5 bases from V and 6 bases from J; bases unmatched to any gene: 9. CDR3 DNA sequence: TGTGCCAGCAGAGGCTCTGCGACAGGGGATGGCTACACCTTC. It is translated as CASRGSATGDGYTF.

This clonotype occurred many times. This CDR3 fails to terminate in the conserved phenylalanine or tryptophan, so it likely reflects a read error. The DNA is omitted, as the CDR3 cannot be located on it reliably, and the CDR3 follows TCRdb's listing. The chain combines TRBV15 with TRBJ1-6; TRBD1, the D gene given by the table, was not confirmed from the DNA. Looked up from germline, CDR1 is LNHNV and CDR2 is YYDKDF (reference sequence). The CDR3 region is 9 residues in length, termini included. The CDR3 is CATSRGWAV.

There are a few counts of this clonotype. The chain joins TRBV5-1 to TRBJ2-1; 9 bases map to TRBD2. V shed 0 bases and J 10 bases; nucleotides not matched to a gene: 8. The germline CDR1 and CDR2 sequences are SGHRS and YFSETQ. CDR3 length equals 15 residues. The CDR3 nucleotides read TGCGCCAGCAGCTTGGCCGGCGGGGGGGCCTGGGAGCAGTTCTTC. Protein: CASSLAGGGAWEQFF.

This clonotype was detected only a few times. J is TRBJ1-5 and V is TRBV28, with D maybe TRBD1 (6 bases). Germline-derived CDR1 and CDR2 are MDHEN and SYDVKM. The CDR3 is 14 amino acids. V was shortened by 2 bases and J by 3 bases, with 8 bases between the two germline ends. The CDR3 sequence: CASSLRQANQPQHF. The CDR3 coding sequence is TGTGCCAGCAGTTTACGACAGGCCAATCAGCCCCAGCATTTT.

As for this clonotype: At one boundary the junction diverges from the germline segment, which might be a read error. V and J are TRBV6-4 and TRBJ2-1; tentatively, D is TRBD1 (6 bases). CDR1 and CDR2 (germline): MRHNA, SNTAGT. The CDR3 is made up of 13 amino acids. CDR3 nucleotide sequence: TGTGCCAGCAGTGGGAGAGGGGACAATGGGCAGTTCTTC. Translating gives CASSGRGDNGQFF.

This clonotype was picked up many times. The CDR3 sequence is CSASGTGNGYTF. The CDR3 coding sequence is TGCAGTGCTAGTGGGACAGGGAATGGCTACACCTTC. The V call is TRBV20-1, the J call TRBJ1-2; 9 bases fit TRBD1. J gave up 6 bases and V 3 bases, and 2 bases lay outside the gene matches. Germline CDR1 reads DFQATT; CDR2 reads SNEGSKA (reference sequence). CDR3 length equals 12 residues.

A few counts support this clonotype. The chain links TRBV5-1 to TRBJ1-1; D remains ambiguous. The V and J ends lost 10 bases and 6 bases respectively, with 13 bases between them. Germline V gene data show CDR1 as SGHRS and CDR2 as YFSETQ. The CDR3 is 11 residues long. CDR3 protein: CAPCNGAEAFF. Written as DNA, the CDR3 is TGCGCCCCTTGTAATGGCGCTGAAGCTTTCTTT.

This chain connects TRBV27 to TRBJ2-7, with no clear D. The germline V gene encodes CDR1 MNHEY and CDR2 SMNVEV (reference sequence). The CDR3 spans 13 residues. Trimming shortened V by 2 bases and J by 7 bases, and 12 bases separated the two germline ends. CDR3 region: CASSLAVGLEQYF. For the CDR3, the DNA is TGTGCCAGCAGTTTAGCCGTGGGGTTGGAGCAGTACTTC.

This clonotype came up a few times. J is TRBJ2-7 and V is TRBV12-3 or TRBV12-4; 8 bases are shared with TRBD2. With V trimmed by 7 bases and J by 2 bases, 4 bases remained unmatched. The CDR3 is 13 residues long. The CDR3 protein is CASTSGSAYEQYF. The CDR3 DNA is TGTGCCAGCACTAGCGGGTCCGCCTACGAGCAGTACTTC.

There are many counts of this clonotype. The chain couples TRBV29-1 to TRBJ2-5; D is perhaps TRBD2 (7 bases). The CDR3 sequence is 13 residues long. V dropped 3 bases and J dropped 5 bases, with 13 bases sitting between them. Germline CDR1 reads SQVTM; CDR2 reads ANQGSEA. CDR3 sequence reads: CSVEGGLRETQYF. CDR3 in DNA: TGCAGCGTTGAGGGGGGGCTCCGGGAGACCCAGTACTTC.

This clonotype has a count of ten or more. J is TRBJ2-5 and V is TRBV15; D not resolved. V shed 6 bases and J shed 4 bases, with 18 bases lying between them. The CDR3 runs 15 residues. CDR1 is LNHNV, CDR2 YYDKDF, per germline (reference sequence). CDR3: CATSPLPGRAETQYF. DNA of the CDR3: TGTGCCACCAGTCCCCTCCCGGGTAGGGCAGAGACCCAGTACTTC.